This entry lists 2 T cell receptor beta chains sequenced from one sample in a study of memory CD4+ T cells and cytomegalovirus serostatus. Sequenced by immunoSEQ multiplex PCR; TCRdb stores in-frame clones only, minus some. The sample records over 65,000 clones, approximately 80% being singletons. The sort gate was single viable CD3+CD4+CD8-CD45RO+ cells for memory CD4+ T cells. The specimen was memory CD4+ T cells from blood. Receptors were obtained from an adult in good health and CMV-seropositive.

This clone was seen a handful of times. Other DNA sequences in this sample translate to the same CDR3. The chain has TRBV7-2 and TRBJ2-5, with a weak D call TRBD1 (6 bases). Trimming removed 3 bases from V and 5 bases from J, with 10 bases in between. The CDR3 loop spans 13 amino acids. Germline-derived CDR1 and CDR2 are SGHTA and FQGNSA. DNA of the CDR3: TGTGCCAGCAGCTTTGCAGGGGAGGAGACCCAGTACTTC. It yields the protein CASSFAGEETQYF.

V is TRBV4-2 and J is TRBJ2-5, with D uncertain. This CDR3 comprises 13 residues. V lost 2 bases to trimming and J lost 2 bases, with 6 bases between them. Germline V lookup: CDR1 LGHNA, CDR2 YNFKEQ. DNA of the CDR3: TGTGCCAGCAGCCAACCGCCTCAAGAGACCCAGTACTTC. It specifies CASSQPPQETQYF.